Each of the 28 T cell receptor beta chains below was sequenced from the same sample in a study of OX40 agonist ivuxolimab in advanced cancers. Some clones are missing from TCRdb's copy, which holds only in-frame ones; the method was immunoSEQ multiplex PCR. This sample has 50,000 to 80,000 clones, with just under 85% found just once. The sequencing here drew on CD4+ or CD8+ T cells sorted from blood, taken in a trial of the OX40 agonist ivuxolimab. Source of these receptors: an adult with an advanced solid tumor such as melanoma, head and neck, liver or kidney cancer.

The rearrangement joins TRBV12-5 to TRBJ1-5; the match to TRBD1 covers 7 bases. Germline-derived CDR1 and CDR2 are LGHNT and FRNRAP. V lost 7 bases and J lost 7; bases outside the gene matches: 7. The CDR3 extends over 13 amino acids. CDR3 nucleotide sequence: TGTGCTAGTGCCTGGGACAGAGCACAGCCCCAGCATTTT. Protein product: CASAWDRAQPQHF.

The chain uses TRBV25-1 and TRBJ2-3, with a tentative D call TRBD2 (5 bases). Trimming cost V 4 bases and J 2 bases, with 13 bases left between them. The CDR3 is 15 residues long. CDR1 is MGHDK, CDR2 SYGVNS, per germline. CDR3 loop: CASSGPGLSTDTQYF. The CDR3 nucleotides read TGTGCCAGCAGTGGGCCCGGACTTTCCACAGATACGCAGTATTTT.

V and J are TRBV6-5 and TRBJ1-1, with D uncertain. The germline V gene encodes CDR1 MNHEY and CDR2 SVGAGI. V lost 10 bases to trimming and J lost 5 bases, with 17 bases between them. The CDR3 totals 13 residues. The CDR3 coding sequence is TGTGCCACTTTCGGGGATAAAAGGACTGAAGCTTTCTTT. It codes for CATFGDKRTEAFF.

The chain recombines TRBV5-1 with TRBJ2-7; 7 bases match TRBD1. Trimming at V came to 1 base and at J to 2 bases, leaving 12 bases not matched to a gene. Germline V gives CDR1 SGHRS, CDR2 YFSETQ. The CDR3 has 17 amino acids. In nucleotides, the CDR3 is TGCGCCAGCAGCTTGACTCAGGGGGTGGTTAGTCCCTACGAGCAGTACTTC. Its translation: CASSLTQGVVSPYEQYF.

The J gene is TRBJ2-1, the V gene TRBV14; D gene unclear. Deletions cut 0 bases from V and 12 bases from J, with 9 bases between. Per the germline V gene, CDR1 is SGHDN and CDR2 is FVKESK. CDR3 length: 12 amino acids. CDR3 amino acids: CASSQEWGVQFF. The CDR3 bases are TGTGCCAGCAGCCAAGAGTGGGGTGTGCAGTTCTTC.

The J gene is TRBJ1-2, the V gene TRBV7-2, with a possible D match to TRBD1 (5 bases). This CDR3 is 14 amino acids long. Germline V gives CDR1 SGHTA, CDR2 FQGNSA. V was shortened by 3 bases and J by 7 bases, with 15 bases between the two germline ends. The CDR3 DNA sequence: TGTGCCAGCAGCTTGGTGGCGGTGAGGGGTGGCTACACCTTC. It encodes CASSLVAVRGGYTF.

J is TRBJ2-7 and V is TRBV13, with D hard to call. The V and J ends lost 5 bases and 4 bases respectively, with 12 bases between them. Germline lookup yields CDR1 PRHDT and CDR2 FYEKMQ (reference sequence). The CDR3 spans 13 residues. CDR3 sequence: CASSPGRFYEQYF. The CDR3 bases are TGTGCCAGCAGCCCCGGAAGGTTTTACGAGCAGTACTTC.

This clone was detected a few times. This chain connects TRBV7-3 to TRBJ2-2, with unresolved D. CDR3 length equals 13 residues. Deletions cut 4 bases from V and 2 bases from J, with 5 bases between. The germline V gene has CDR1 SGHTA and CDR2 FQGTGA. DNA of the CDR3: TGTGCCAGCAGCTCTGTTAACACCGGGGAGCTGTTTTTT. It translates to CASSSVNTGELFF.

The gene calls are TRBV7-2 and TRBJ2-5; D is perhaps TRBD1 (5 bases). Per the germline V gene, CDR1 is SGHTA and CDR2 is FQGNSA. This CDR3 has 13 amino acids. V was cut by 5 bases and J by 4 bases, with 11 bases left in between. CDR3 coding DNA: TGTGCCAGCAGCGCCCGTAGGGGAGAGACCCAGTACTTC. This sequence encodes CASSARRGETQYF.

The chain joins TRBV12-5 to TRBJ1-1; D call uncertain. This CDR3 region has 13 residues. In germline, CDR1 is LGHNT, CDR2 FRNRAP. The ends were cut back, 3 bases at V and 6 bases at J, with 11 bases in the middle. The CDR3 spells CASGLDSDPEAFF. CDR3 nucleotides: TGTGCTAGTGGTTTAGATTCGGACCCTGAAGCTTTCTTT. Together with reference TRBV12-5 and TRBJ1-1, the CDR3 gives the full variable domain: DARVTQTPRHKVTEMGQEVTMRCQPILGHNTVFWYRQTMMQGLELLAYFRNRAPLDDSGMPKDRFSAEMPDATLATLKIQPSEPRDSAVYFCASGLDSDPEAFFGQGTRLTVV.

J is TRBJ1-3 and V is TRBV7-3; 7 positions match TRBD1. CDR3 length: 14 residues. With V trimmed by 6 bases and J by 2 bases, 4 bases remained unmatched. Germline lookup yields CDR1 SGHTA and CDR2 FQGTGA. The CDR3 sequence: CASSLGTAGNTIYF. The DNA of the CDR3 is TGTGCCAGCAGTCTAGGGACAGCTGGAAACACCATATATTTT.

This rearrangement joins TRBV18 to TRBJ1-2; no firm D call. Per the germline V gene, CDR1 is KGHSH and CDR2 is LQKENI. Trimming cost V 5 bases and J 0 bases, with 10 bases left between them. This CDR3 comprises 14 residues. In DNA, the CDR3 is TGTGCCAGCTCAAGCGACACCCCTAACTATGGCTACACCTTC. Translated, it gives CASSSDTPNYGYTF.

The chain joins TRBV7-9 to TRBJ2-2; tentatively, D is TRBD1 (5 bases). The V gene lost 4 bases and the J gene lost 1 base, with 16 bases spanning the gap. Looked up from germline, CDR1 is SEHNR and CDR2 is FQNEAQ (reference sequence). This CDR3 comprises 17 residues. In DNA form, the CDR3 reads TGTGCCAGCAGCTCAGCGTACGGGCAGGGGAACACCGGGGAGCTGTTTTTT. Its protein product is CASSSAYGQGNTGELFF. The full variable domain, in which reference TRBV7-9 and TRBJ2-2 provide the parts outside the CDR3, is DTGVSQNPRHKITKRGQNVTFRCDPISEHNRLYWYRQTLGQGPEFLTYFQNEAQLEKSRLLSDRFSAERPKGSFSTLEIQRTEQGDSAMYLCASSSAYGQGNTGELFFGEGSRLTVL.

This clone has only one observation. The junction does not match germline at one end; this may be a read error. V usage is TRBV5-6 and J usage is TRBJ2-5; D remains ambiguous. Germline V gene data show CDR1 as SGHDT and CDR2 as YYEEEE. This CDR3 region has 12 residues. CDR3 DNA sequence: TGTGCCAGCAGCTTGAACCAGGAGACCCAGTACTTC. As protein: CASSLNQETQYF.

This clone turned up a few times. The chain couples TRBV4-2 to TRBJ1-5; TRBD1 is a possible D gene (5 bases). V lost 1 base, J lost 4 bases, and 8 bases lay in between. The CDR3 runs to 14 residues. The germline V gene has CDR1 LGHNA and CDR2 YNFKEQ. The CDR3 sequence is CASSQVGRNQPQHF. CDR3 nucleotides: TGTGCCAGCAGCCAAGTGGGACGAAATCAGCCCCAGCATTTT.

V gene TRBV19 combines with J gene TRBJ2-1, with D possibly TRBD2 on 6 matching bases. V shed 5 bases and J shed 0 bases, with 8 bases lying between them. This CDR3 region has 14 residues. Germline values: CDR1 LNHDA, CDR2 SQIVND (reference sequence). CDR3 bases: TGTGCCAGTAGTTACGGGAGCTCCTACAATGAGCAGTTCTTC. This codes for CASSYGSSYNEQFF.

This chain uses TRBV7-8 with TRBJ2-5; the match to TRBD2 covers 9 bases. Matching the DNA end better, TRBJ2-7 makes the J call doubtful. CDR3 length equals 15 residues. The germline V gene has CDR1 SGHVS and CDR2 FQNEAQ. CDR3 nucleotide sequence: TGTGCCAGCAGCTTAATGGCTAGCGGGGTCTCCGAGCAGTACTTC. It yields the protein CASSLMASGVSEQYF.

CDR3 DNA: TGTGCCAGCAGTTCCCCAAGGGGCGCAGCAGGAGGTGAAAAACTGTTTTTT. Translating it yields CASSSPRGAAGGEKLFF. The chain is built from TRBV28 and TRBJ1-4; TRBD1 is a possible D gene (5 bases). The germline CDR1 and CDR2 sequences are MDHEN and SYDVKM. V was cut by 4 bases and J by 7 bases, with 22 bases left in between. CDR3 length: 17 amino acids.

This clone has just one count. This chain joins TRBV6-6 and TRBJ1-5; D is unclear. Germline CDR1 MNHNY, CDR2 SVGAGI (reference sequence). This CDR3 is built from 11 residues. With 8 bases removed from V and 7 bases from J, the gap between germline ends came to 9 bases. The CDR3 nucleotides are TGTGCCAGCGGAAATAGGCAGCCCCAGCATTTT. The encoded protein is CASGNRQPQHF.

The chain is built from TRBV9 and TRBJ2-5; D unclear. Germline V gives CDR1 SGDLS, CDR2 YYNGEE. CDR3 length: 15 amino acids. Trimming took 6 bases from V and 1 from J, leaving 16 bases between them. CDR3: CASTRAGQPQETQYF. The CDR3 nucleotides read TGTGCCAGCACCCGAGCCGGGCAGCCCCAAGAGACCCAGTACTTC.

The sample holds one count of this clone. The chain links TRBV9 to TRBJ1-2; D not certain. CDR1 SGDLS and CDR2 YYNGEE come from the germline V gene. The germline V and J ends were trimmed by 4 bases and 0 bases, with 16 bases remaining between them. This CDR3 region has 16 residues. CDR3 sequence reads: CASSPLMGKANYGYTF. The CDR3 region has the DNA TGTGCCAGCAGCCCCCTTATGGGCAAAGCTAACTATGGCTACACCTTC.

J is TRBJ2-3 and V is TRBV5-6; D is ambiguous. The CDR3 consists of 17 residues. V was pared by 2 bases and J by 0 bases, with 16 bases between. The germline V gene encodes CDR1 SGHDT and CDR2 YYEEEE. As DNA, the CDR3 is TGTGCCAGCAGCTTTTATTCTCCAGTAGCTAGCACAGATACGCAGTATTTT. Protein sequence: CASSFYSPVASTDTQYF.

This chain uses TRBV5-4 with TRBJ2-5, with TRBD1 matching over 8 bases. Gene TRBJ2-7 matches the end of the DNA better, so the J call may be wrong. In germline, CDR1 is SGHNT, CDR2 YYREEE (reference sequence). The CDR3 runs to 15 residues. Here the CDR3 reads CASSLASTGAYEQYF. DNA of the CDR3: TGTGCCAGCAGCTTGGCATCGACAGGGGCCTACGAGCAGTACTTC.

V gene TRBV5-1 combines with J gene TRBJ1-5; TRBD1 is a possible D gene (6 bases). Per germline, CDR1 SGHRS and CDR2 YFSETQ. The CDR3 extends over 15 amino acids. V lost 4 bases, J lost 7 bases, and 18 bases lay in between. CDR3 amino acids: CASSPEGGPGQPQHF. DNA for the CDR3: TGCGCCAGCAGCCCCGAAGGGGGGCCAGGACAGCCCCAGCATTTT. Combining the CDR3 with reference TRBV5-1 and TRBJ1-5 gives the whole variable domain KAGVTQTPRYLIKTRGQQVTLSCSPISGHRSVSWYQQTPGQGLQFLFEYFSETQRNKGNFPGRFSGRQFSNSRSEMNVSTLELGDSALYLCASSPEGGPGQPQHFGDGTRLSIL.

The chain links TRBV12-5 to TRBJ1-5; the D is unclear. This CDR3 region has 15 residues. Trimming took off 6 bases at V and 3 bases at J, with 15 bases between the two ends. Germline-derived CDR1 and CDR2 are LGHNT and FRNRAP. DNA of the CDR3: TGTGCTAGTGGCATGCCGGGCTCCCTCAATCAGCCCCAGCATTTT. Protein product: CASGMPGSLNQPQHF.

V and J are TRBV10-3 and TRBJ2-3, with 11 bases aligning to TRBD1. V dropped 7 bases and J dropped 7; count of bases not matched to a gene: 7. The CDR3 extends over 14 amino acids. Germline V lookup: CDR1 ENHRY, CDR2 SYGVKD. CDR3 sequence: CAIKWGQGEYTQYF. The DNA of the CDR3 is TGTGCCATCAAGTGGGGACAGGGGGAATATACGCAGTATTTT.

This sequence joins TRBV10-3 and TRBJ2-5; D possibly matches TRBD1 or TRBD2 (5 bases each). Germline-derived CDR1 and CDR2 are ENHRY and SYGVKD. V was trimmed by 10 bases and J by 3 bases, leaving 15 bases between them. CDR3 length: 13 residues. CDR3 amino acids: CATGIQDEETQYF. CDR3 bases: TGTGCCACGGGAATACAGGATGAAGAGACCCAGTACTTC.

CDR3 sequence: CASSLVSQGIYEQYF. CDR3 in DNA: TGTGCCAGCAGCTTAGTGAGTCAGGGAATCTACGAGCAGTACTTC. This chain uses TRBV7-2 with TRBJ2-7; weak D call: TRBD1 (5 bases). The germline V gene encodes CDR1 SGHTA and CDR2 FQGNSA. V was clipped by 1 base and J by 3 bases, with 13 bases between them. This CDR3 is built from 15 residues.